These T cell receptor beta chains were read from a single sample in a study of siplizumab effects on memory and regulatory T cells. TCRdb's copy holds only in-frame clones and misses some; the assay was immunoSEQ multiplex PCR. The repertoire holds approximately 92,000 clones, with about 95% as singletons. Sequencing used non-Treg CD4+ T cells sorted from blood. These receptors all stem from a human donor in good health. Both conserved end residues are part of each CDR3. Each record gives: V gene, clone size, D gene, J gene, CDR3 protein, CDR3 DNA. A D gene is named only where the DNA matches it firmly. A row's size may be missing; if present it is once, few, many or a size class.

v_call: TRBV10-2; clone_size: NA; d_call: NA; j_call: TRBJ2-7; cdr3_aa: CASSAGHGALRDEQYF; cdr3_nt: TGCGCCAGCAGTGCGGGGCACGGCGCCCTACGGGACGAGCAGTACTTC
v_call: TRBV7-6; clone_size: NA; d_call: TRBD1; j_call: TRBJ2-1; cdr3_aa: CASSEDRGSYNEQFF; cdr3_nt: TGTGCCAGCAGCGAAGACAGGGGTTCCTACAATGAGCAGTTCTTC
v_call: TRBV13; clone_size: NA; d_call: TRBD2; j_call: TRBJ2-3; cdr3_aa: CASSRRLAGGIADTQYF; cdr3_nt: TGTGCCAGCAGCCGCCGACTAGCGGGAGGTATAGCAGATACGCAGTATTTT
v_call: TRBV6-1; clone_size: NA; d_call: NA; j_call: TRBJ2-7; cdr3_aa: CASSVGYSYEQYF; cdr3_nt: TGTGCCAGCAGTGTAGGGTACTCCTACGAGCAGTACTTC
v_call: TRBV18; clone_size: NA; d_call: NA; j_call: TRBJ2-7; cdr3_aa: CASSPADALSYEQYF; cdr3_nt: TGTGCCAGCTCACCGGCCGACGCCCTCTCCTACGAGCAGTACTTC
v_call: TRBV5-4; clone_size: NA; d_call: NA; j_call: TRBJ2-4; cdr3_aa: CASSTMLDVAKNIQYF; cdr3_nt: TGTGCCAGCAGTACCATGCTGGATGTCGCCAAAAACATTCAGTACTTC
v_call: TRBV18; clone_size: NA; d_call: NA; j_call: TRBJ2-7; cdr3_aa: CASSPAQDRYEQYF; cdr3_nt: TGTGCCAGCTCACCAGCGCAAGACCGCTACGAGCAGTACTTC
v_call: TRBV27; clone_size: NA; d_call: TRBD1; j_call: TRBJ2-7; cdr3_aa: CASSRTGPSYEQYF; cdr3_nt: TGTGCCAGCAGTAGGACAGGGCCCTCTTACGAGCAGTACTTC
v_call: TRBV5-1; clone_size: NA; d_call: NA; j_call: TRBJ2-2; cdr3_aa: CASSMVITGELFF; cdr3_nt: TGCGCCAGCAGCATGGTCATTACCGGGGAGCTGTTTTTT
v_call: TRBV19; clone_size: NA; d_call: TRBD1; j_call: TRBJ2-1; cdr3_aa: CASSRDRGYNEQFF; cdr3_nt: TGTGCCAGTAGTCGGGACAGGGGCTACAATGAGCAGTTCTTC
v_call: TRBV7-3; clone_size: NA; d_call: NA; j_call: TRBJ2-5; cdr3_aa: CASSLSGQAQTQYF; cdr3_nt: TGTGCCAGCAGCTTATCGGGCCAGGCCCAGACCCAGTACTTC
v_call: TRBV29-1; clone_size: NA; d_call: TRBD1; j_call: TRBJ1-5; cdr3_aa: CSVSGTEDQPQHF; cdr3_nt: TGCAGCGTGTCCGGGACAGAAGATCAGCCCCAGCATTTT
v_call: TRBV5-1; clone_size: NA; d_call: TRBD2; j_call: TRBJ2-2; cdr3_aa: CASSLATGLAGSGELFF; cdr3_nt: TGCGCCAGCAGCTTGGCCACGGGACTAGCGGGATCCGGGGAGCTGTTTTTT
v_call: TRBV5-1; clone_size: NA; d_call: NA; j_call: TRBJ2-3; cdr3_aa: CASSLLLPRDTQYF; cdr3_nt: TGCGCCAGCAGCTTGCTTCTTCCGCGAGATACGCAGTATTTT
v_call: TRBV7-9; clone_size: NA; d_call: TRBD1; j_call: TRBJ1-1; cdr3_aa: CASSFSTGGTEAFF; cdr3_nt: TGTGCCAGCAGCTTCTCGACAGGGGGCACTGAAGCTTTCTTT
v_call: TRBV5-8; clone_size: NA; d_call: TRBD2; j_call: TRBJ2-1; cdr3_aa: CASSFLREGPYNEQFF; cdr3_nt: TGTGCCAGCAGCTTTTTACGGGAGGGCCCTTACAATGAGCAGTTCTTC
v_call: TRBV6-1; clone_size: NA; d_call: NA; j_call: TRBJ2-1; cdr3_aa: CASSAFEGSSSYNEQFF; cdr3_nt: TGTGCCAGCAGTGCCTTCGAGGGATCCAGCTCCTACAATGAGCAGTTCTTC
v_call: TRBV4-1; clone_size: NA; d_call: NA; j_call: TRBJ2-3; cdr3_aa: CASSQDAGAQGTDTQYF; cdr3_nt: TGCGCCAGCAGCCAAGACGCGGGGGCGCAAGGAACAGATACGCAGTATTTT
v_call: TRBV30; clone_size: NA; d_call: NA; j_call: TRBJ1-4; cdr3_aa: CAWSVGGYEKLFF; cdr3_nt: TGTGCCTGGAGTGTGGGGGGATATGAAAAACTGTTTTTT
v_call: TRBV18; clone_size: NA; d_call: TRBD2; j_call: TRBJ2-7; cdr3_aa: CASSPGLAVFYEQYF; cdr3_nt: TGTGCCAGCTCACCGGGGCTAGCGGTTTTCTACGAGCAGTACTTC
v_call: TRBV18; clone_size: NA; d_call: TRBD1; j_call: TRBJ1-2; cdr3_aa: CASSPRPGQKTSFGYTF; cdr3_nt: TGTGCCAGCTCACCACGGCCGGGACAGAAAACCTCTTTTGGCTACACCTTC
v_call: TRBV29-1; clone_size: NA; d_call: NA; j_call: TRBJ2-2; cdr3_aa: CSGGAGVATGELFF; cdr3_nt: TGCAGCGGGGGGGCGGGAGTGGCCACCGGGGAGCTGTTTTTT
v_call: TRBV11-1; clone_size: NA; d_call: NA; j_call: TRBJ2-7; cdr3_aa: CASSLAKDGEQYF; cdr3_nt: TGTGCCAGCAGCTTAGCGAAGGATGGCGAGCAGTACTTC
v_call: TRBV30; clone_size: NA; d_call: NA; j_call: TRBJ2-7; cdr3_aa: CAWSGNSAGEQYF; cdr3_nt: TGTGCCTGGAGCGGGAACTCGGCCGGCGAGCAGTACTTC
v_call: TRBV14; clone_size: NA; d_call: NA; j_call: TRBJ2-2; cdr3_aa: CASSLRTTNTGELFF; cdr3_nt: TGTGCCAGCAGTCTAAGGACCACGAACACCGGGGAGCTGTTTTTT
v_call: TRBV5-1; clone_size: NA; d_call: TRBD2; j_call: TRBJ2-7; cdr3_aa: CASSLAFTYPGLAGNAFYEQYF; cdr3_nt: TGCGCCAGCAGCTTGGCCTTCACCTATCCAGGACTAGCGGGTAATGCCTTCTACGAGCAGTACTTC
v_call: TRBV9; clone_size: NA; d_call: TRBD1; j_call: TRBJ2-5; cdr3_aa: CASSVGQGKETQYF; cdr3_nt: TGTGCCAGCAGCGTAGGACAGGGGAAGGAGACCCAGTACTTC
v_call: TRBV6-1; clone_size: NA; d_call: TRBD1; j_call: TRBJ1-1; cdr3_aa: CASSSYRGPSEAFF; cdr3_nt: TGTGCCAGCAGTTCGTACAGGGGGCCATCTGAAGCTTTCTTT
v_call: TRBV7-3; clone_size: NA; d_call: TRBD2; j_call: TRBJ2-2; cdr3_aa: CASSLNSGRNTGELFF; cdr3_nt: TGTGCCAGCAGCTTAAATAGCGGGAGGAACACCGGGGAGCTGTTTTTT
v_call: TRBV10-3; clone_size: NA; d_call: NA; j_call: TRBJ2-7; cdr3_aa: CAISEGGLVHEQYF; cdr3_nt: TGTGCCATCAGTGAAGGAGGGCTTGTCCACGAGCAGTACTTC
v_call: TRBV18; clone_size: NA; d_call: TRBD1; j_call: TRBJ2-5; cdr3_aa: CASSPPGGETQYF; cdr3_nt: TGTGCCAGCTCACCTCCAGGGGGAGAGACCCAGTACTTC
v_call: TRBV7-2; clone_size: NA; d_call: NA; j_call: TRBJ2-5; cdr3_aa: CASSLGSTSQETQYF; cdr3_nt: TGTGCCAGCAGCTTAGGTTCGACTAGCCAAGAGACCCAGTACTTC
v_call: TRBV28; clone_size: NA; d_call: NA; j_call: TRBJ2-5; cdr3_aa: CASSERNQETQYF; cdr3_nt: TGTGCCAGCAGTGAGCGGAATCAAGAGACCCAGTACTTC
v_call: TRBV14; clone_size: once; d_call: NA; j_call: TRBJ1-4; cdr3_aa: CASSPSRVNEKLFF; cdr3_nt: TGTGCCAGCAGCCCCTCAAGGGTTAATGAAAAACTGTTTTTT
v_call: TRBV7-8; clone_size: NA; d_call: NA; j_call: TRBJ1-2; cdr3_aa: CASRDPGPFGGYGYTF; cdr3_nt: TGTGCCAGCAGGGACCCTGGACCCTTCGGCGGGTATGGCTACACCTTC
v_call: TRBV6-1; clone_size: once; d_call: NA; j_call: TRBJ1-5; cdr3_aa: CASRYLPLSNQPQHF; cdr3_nt: TGTGCCAGCCGCTACTTGCCGCTGAGCAATCAGCCCCAGCATTTT
v_call: TRBV5-1; clone_size: NA; d_call: NA; j_call: TRBJ2-3; cdr3_aa: CASSSTGLSTDTQYF; cdr3_nt: TGCGCCAGCAGTAGTACAGGCCTTAGCACAGATACGCAGTATTTT
v_call: TRBV12-5; clone_size: NA; d_call: NA; j_call: TRBJ1-2; cdr3_aa: CATWRLNYGYTF; cdr3_nt: TGTGCTACGTGGCGGTTAAACTATGGCTACACCTTC
v_call: TRBV14; clone_size: NA; d_call: NA; j_call: TRBJ1-1; cdr3_aa: CASSPRAGIWNTEAFF; cdr3_nt: TGTGCCAGCAGCCCTAGGGCAGGCATTTGGAACACTGAAGCTTTCTTT
v_call: TRBV6-1; clone_size: NA; d_call: TRBD1; j_call: TRBJ2-1; cdr3_aa: CASSETRDRNEQFF; cdr3_nt: TGTGCCAGCAGTGAAACCCGGGACAGAAATGAGCAGTTCTTC
v_call: TRBV11-3; clone_size: NA; d_call: NA; j_call: TRBJ2-2; cdr3_aa: CASSLKAPGELFF; cdr3_nt: TGTGCCAGCAGCTTAAAAGCGCCCGGGGAGCTGTTTTTT
v_call: TRBV5-1; clone_size: NA; d_call: TRBD2; j_call: TRBJ2-3; cdr3_aa: CASSLERLAGTDTQYF; cdr3_nt: TGCGCCAGCAGCTTGGAGAGGCTAGCGGGGACAGATACGCAGTATTTT